These T cell receptor beta chains were read from a single sample in a study of blood T cell repertoires in COVID-19. Data came from immunoSEQ multiplex PCR; TCRdb stores just in-frame clones and leaves some out. Of 300,000 to 400,000 clones detected, under 90% appear once; the ten largest clones hold about 5%. Sequencing used PBMCs or T cells enriched from blood (not recorded which). These TCRs come from a man aged 55 to 70 who had recovered from COVID-19. Each CDR3 is given with its conserved first and last residue. The order of the fields is J gene, V gene, D gene, CDR3 protein, CDR3 DNA. D genes are given only for firm matches.

TRBJ2-1 | TRBV29-1 | NA | CSVEDPSDEQFF | TGCAGCGTTGAAGATCCCAGCGATGAGCAGTTCTTC
TRBJ2-1 | TRBV5-1 | NA | CASSLGDRRPGGDNEQFF | TGCGCCAGCAGCTTGGGGGACAGAAGGCCGGGAGGGGACAATGAGCAGTTCTTC
TRBJ1-2 | TRBV7-9 | TRBD1 | CASSSIGQENYGYTF | TGTGCCAGCAGCTCCATTGGACAGGAAAACTATGGCTACACCTTC
TRBJ2-7 | TRBV28 | NA | CASSLWGLAGEQYF | TGTGCCAGCAGTTTATGGGGACTTGCGGGCGAGCAGTACTTC
TRBJ1-2 | TRBV7-2 | TRBD1 | CASTPTGGIGGYTF | TGTGCCAGCACCCCGACAGGGGGCATTGGTGGCTACACCTTC
TRBJ2-5 | TRBV11-3 | NA | CASSLGLRAGGETQYF | TGTGCCAGCAGCTTAGGCTTGAGGGCAGGAGGAGAGACCCAGTACTTC
TRBJ2-5 | TRBV14 | NA | CASSQDWARSETQYF | TGTGCCAGCAGCCAAGATTGGGCCCGATCGGAGACCCAGTACTTC
TRBJ2-1 | TRBV10-1 | NA | CASSESGLSQFF | TGCGCCAGCAGTGAGTCGGGGCTATCACAGTTCTTC
TRBJ2-1 | TRBV12-5 | TRBD2 | CASGLGLAPYNEQFF | TGTGCTAGTGGTCTGGGACTAGCGCCTTACAATGAGCAGTTCTTC
TRBJ2-3 | TRBV19 | TRBD2 | CASKAGGAGDTQYF | TGTGCCAGTAAGGCGGGAGGGGCCGGAGATACGCAGTATTTT
TRBJ2-3 | TRBV28 | TRBD2 | CASSLGLSRREGNRNRDTQYF | TGTGCCAGCAGTTTAGGTCTTTCGAGGCGGGAGGGTAACCGGAACAGGGATACGCAGTATTTT
TRBJ2-5 | TRBV5-1 | TRBD2 | CASSSIAGETQYF | TGCGCCAGCAGCTCAATAGCGGGAGAGACCCAGTACTTC